A single T cell receptor beta chain is shown here with its context. Antigen specificity is unknown. In germline, CDR1 is MNHEY, CDR2 SVGAGI. Losses at the gene ends were 4 bases for V and 2 bases for J; bases not matched to a gene: 14. The CDR3 is made up of 18 amino acids. This sample is drawn from a study of identical twins. Findings and caveats of the study: Weaker excess twin sharing was seen among beta out-of-frame sequences. There were fewer insertions in abundant cord blood beta clonotypes, but memory repertoires showed no such pattern. Out-of-frame alpha sequences shared by twins were enriched for low generation probability.

TCRdb processed the 5' RACE reads anew with MiXCR; each CDR3 protein has one entry. There are around 490,000 distinct CDR3 sequences in the sample; approximately 20% occur only once, and 0.45% to 0.5% lies in the top ten. Healthy Caucasians provided all donations. The sample was also reused in another study, on yellow fever vaccine responses in identical twins.

Sequenced material: CD4+ T cells sorted from blood. The chain recombines TRBV6-5 with TRBJ2-3, with 8 bases matching TRBD2. The sequence was collected from a woman aged 18-29 years in good health. This CDR3 reads CASSSHIILAGNTDTQYF. Written as DNA, the CDR3 is TGTGCCAGCAGTTCCCACATAATATTAGCGGGGAACACAGATACGCAGTATTTT.